This T cell receptor (beta chain) was documented in a study of T cells after yellow fever vaccination. This clonotype was seen only a few times. At one end the junction does not follow the germline gene, possibly because of a read error. TCRdb ran MiXCR on the 5' RACE reads and lists one entry per CDR3 protein. The table lists some 240,000 distinct CDR3 sequences, about 5.2% of them singletons, with approximately 3.5% in the top ten. The CDR3 has 17 amino acids. From germline, CDR1 is MNHNY and CDR2 SVGAGI (reference sequence). Material: CD4+ T cells sorted from PBMCs, obtained on the day of the yellow fever booster vaccination. The clonotype was recovered from a man aged 18 to 30 who received the YFV17D yellow fever vaccine. This chain links TRBV6-6 with TRBJ1-1, with D possibly matching TRBD1 (6 bases). The CDR3 nucleotides read TGTGCCAGCAGTTACTCCCGGGGCCCCACAGGGAACCCTGAAGCTTTCTTT. Protein: CASSYSRGPTGNPEAFF.